Listed below are T cell receptor beta chains from one sample, sequenced in a study of blood T cell repertoires in COVID-19. Method: immunoSEQ multiplex PCR; TCRdb's copy keeps in-frame clones and lacks some. The table shows roughly 43,000 clones, with roughly 88% occurring only once. The source material was peripheral blood. These TCRs come from a human donor in a cohort sampled during active COVID-19. The donor label of this sample is uncertain. Each CDR3 is given with its conserved first and last residue. A D gene is named only where the DNA matches it firmly. Not all rows give a size; the values are once, few, many and, for expanded clones, a class.

clone_size	d_call	v_call	j_call	cdr3_nt	cdr3_aa
.	.	TRBV15	TRBJ2-7	TGTGCCACCAGCAGAGATTTCGGCTACGAGCAGTACTTC	CATSRDFGYEQYF
.	.	TRBV28	TRBJ1-2	TGTGCCAGCGCCCCCGGACAGAATGGCTACACCTTC	CASAPGQNGYTF
.	.	TRBV30	TRBJ2-7	TGTGCCTGGAGCGCTCAGGGATACGAGCAGTACTTC	CAWSAQGYEQYF
few	TRBD1	TRBV27	TRBJ2-1	TGTGCCAGCAGTCCAAGGGGGACAGGCCCCTACAATGAGCAGTTCTTC	CASSPRGTGPYNEQFF
.	.	TRBV6-5	TRBJ1-2	TGTGCCAGCAGTTATATGGGGCGCTATGGCTACACCTTC	CASSYMGRYGYTF
.	TRBD2	TRBV2	TRBJ2-3	TGTGCCAGCAGCCCTGGACTAGCGGGGGCAGATACGCAGTATTTT	CASSPGLAGADTQYF
once	TRBD1	TRBV7-8	TRBJ2-5	TGTGCCAGCAGCTTAGACGGGACAGGGGATGGGACCCAGTACTTC	CASSLDGTGDGTQYF
.	TRBD1	TRBV7-8	TRBJ1-5	TGTGCCAGCAGCTCTCAAGGAGACAGGGGAGGCGGTCAGCCCCAGCATTTT	CASSSQGDRGGGQPQHF
once	TRBD1	TRBV10-3	TRBJ1-3	TGTGCCATCAGTGAGCCTAAGACAGGGGGCGTATCTGGAAACACCATATATTTT	CAISEPKTGGVSGNTIYF
.	.	TRBV11-3	TRBJ1-6	TGTGCCAGCAGCGCGCTGTACCCCCAGACACAGAATTCACCCCTCCACTTT	CASSALYPQTQNSPLHF
.	TRBD1	TRBV19	TRBJ1-1	TGTGCCAGTAGTAGAGGACAGGGGGACACTGAAGCTTTCTTT	CASSRGQGDTEAFF
.	.	TRBV6-6	TRBJ1-2	TGTGCCAGCAGTTACTCCCCGGGAGATCTTACCTATGGCTACACCTTC	CASSYSPGDLTYGYTF
once	.	TRBV5-6	TRBJ1-4	TGTGCCAGCAGCTCAGGGTTGGCTAATGAAAAACTGTTTTTT	CASSSGLANEKLFF
.	TRBD1	TRBV3-1/TRBV3-2	TRBJ2-1	TGTGCCAGCAGCCATACAGGGGGCTACGGTCAGGTCTTC	CASSHTGGYGQVF
.	.	TRBV18	TRBJ2-7	TGTGCCAGCTCACCGGACATAATCTACGAGCAGTACTTC	CASSPDIIYEQYF
few	.	TRBV18	TRBJ2-1	TGTGCCAGCTCACCACTACGACTCGGGGGGCTAAACAATGAGCAGTTCTTC	CASSPLRLGGLNNEQFF
.	TRBD1	TRBV9	TRBJ2-1	TGTGCCAGCAGCGTACGGGACAGGCTGCAATACAATGAGCAGTTCTTC	CASSVRDRLQYNEQFF
once	TRBD2	TRBV3-1/TRBV3-2	TRBJ2-1	TGTGCCAGCAGCCACTCGGGACTAGCGGGGGGGGAATCCTACAATGAGCAGTTCTTC	CASSHSGLAGGESYNEQFF
.	TRBD1	TRBV7-9	TRBJ2-7	TGTGCCAGCAGCTTAGTACAGGGGGCCACCTACGAGCAGTACTTC	CASSLVQGATYEQYF
.	TRBD1	TRBV24-1	TRBJ2-1	TGTGCCACCAGTGATTTTAGGACAGGGGAGTTCTTC	CATSDFRTGEFF
.	.	TRBV19	TRBJ2-5	TGTGCCAGTAGTATGGTCGGTCGAGGGCCCCGGGGGGAGACCCAGTACTTC	CASSMVGRGPRGETQYF
.	TRBD1	TRBV27	TRBJ2-5	TGTGCCAGCAGTTTATCCCCCTTAGGGGGCCTAGAGACCCAGTACTTC	CASSLSPLGGLETQYF
.	TRBD2	TRBV7-6	TRBJ2-5	TGTGCCAGCAGCACAGCGGGGGGGCGGGGAGAGACCCAGTACTTC	CASSTAGGRGETQYF
.	TRBD1	TRBV12-3/TRBV12-4	TRBJ1-2	TGTGCCAGTCGACAGGGAGGCTATGGCTACACCTTC	CASRQGGYGYTF
few	.	TRBV7-9	TRBJ1-1	TGTGCCAGCGACAGAATGAACACTGAAGCTTTCTTT	CASDRMNTEAFF
.	TRBD2	TRBV5-8	TRBJ2-1	TGTGCCAGCAGTAACGGACTAGGTACAGTCGATGAGCAGTTCTTC	CASSNGLGTVDEQFF
.	TRBD2	TRBV27	TRBJ2-3	TGTGCCAGCAGTTTACGCCTAGCGGGGGGGCCGGGCACAGATACGCAGTATTTT	CASSLRLAGGPGTDTQYF
.	.	TRBV6-5	TRBJ1-2	TGTGCCAGCTTATTCGACAGGAGCTATGGCTACACCTTC	CASLFDRSYGYTF
.	TRBD2	TRBV7-3	TRBJ2-1	TGTGCCAGCAGCCCTGCTGGTCTAGCGGGGGGGCTTGAGCAGTTCTTC	CASSPAGLAGGLEQFF
.	TRBD2	TRBV5-1	TRBJ2-7	TGCGCCAGCAGCCCGGCTGCGGGAGGAACCTACGAGCAGTACTTC	CASSPAAGGTYEQYF
once	.	TRBV9	TRBJ2-5	TGTGCCAGCAGCGTTCAAGGGGGGGCGGAGACCCAGTACTTC	CASSVQGGAETQYF
.	TRBD2	TRBV13	TRBJ2-7	TGTGCCAGCAGGAGTACTAGCGGGGGTTACGAGCAGTACTTC	CASRSTSGGYEQYF
.	TRBD1	TRBV6-5	TRBJ1-3	TGTGCCAGCAGGAGGGGACAGTTCTCTGGAAACACCATATATTTT	CASRRGQFSGNTIYF
few	.	TRBV28	TRBJ1-1	TGTGCCAGTCCTCCAGCGAACGGGGATACTGAAGCTTTCTTT	CASPPANGDTEAFF
.	TRBD1	TRBV5-5	TRBJ1-2	TGTGCCAGCAGCCCGGGACAGGGCCTAGGGGGCTATGGCTACACCTTC	CASSPGQGLGGYGYTF
.	.	TRBV5-1	TRBJ2-5	TGCGCCAGCAGCTTGGTTGCGAACCAAGAGACCCAGTACTTC	CASSLVANQETQYF
.	.	TRBV2	TRBJ2-5	TGTGCCAGCAGTGACGGGGAGACCCAGTACTTC	CASSDGETQYF
.	TRBD1	TRBV7-7	TRBJ2-1	TGTGCTAGCAGCACCGGGACAGGGAGCTACAATGAGCAGTTCTTC	CASSTGTGSYNEQFF
few	TRBD2	TRBV9	TRBJ2-2	TGTGCCAGCAGCGTCAGCGGGGGGGCCACCGGGGAGCTGTTTTTT	CASSVSGGATGELFF
.	.	TRBV28	TRBJ1-4	TGTGCCAGCAGTTTAGGGGGGTGGGATGAAAAACTGTTTTTT	CASSLGGWDEKLFF
.	TRBD2	TRBV19	TRBJ2-5	TGTGCCAGTACATCGGGAGGGGCAGTACAAGAGACCCAGTACTTC	CASTSGGAVQETQYF
.	TRBD2	TRBV9	TRBJ2-3	TGTGCCAGCAGCGGTTCCGGGACTAGCGGGGGGAGAAGCACAGATACGCAGTATTTT	CASSGSGTSGGRSTDTQYF
once	TRBD1	TRBV10-3	TRBJ2-7	TGTGCCATCAGAGGGACAGGCCACCCCTACGAGCAGTACTTC	CAIRGTGHPYEQYF
.	.	TRBV4-2	TRBJ2-5	TGTGCCAGCAGCCAGGCGGGGGATAGGGGGGAGACCCAGTACTTC	CASSQAGDRGETQYF
.	.	TRBV28	TRBJ2-4	TGTGCCAGCAGTTTGGTTGTGGGCAGGTCTCTAGCCAAAAACATTCAGTACTTC	CASSLVVGRSLAKNIQYF
.	.	TRBV21-1	TRBJ1-3	TGTGCCAGCAGCAGGACTCGTCGAACCCAGAAGGGAAACACCATATATTTT	CASSRTRRTQKGNTIYF
.	.	TRBV6-6	TRBJ1-1	TGTGCCAGCAGTTACCCGGAGATGAACACTGAAGCTTTCTTT	CASSYPEMNTEAFF
.	.	TRBV6-1	TRBJ1-1	TGTGCCAGCAGTGAATACGGGGGGGATGAAGCTTTCTTT	CASSEYGGDEAFF
.	.	TRBV18	TRBJ1-5	TGTGCCAGCTCAGCAGGGGTAAGCAATCAGCCCCAGCATTTT	CASSAGVSNQPQHF
.	TRBD1	TRBV6-5	TRBJ2-7	TGTGCCAGCAGCCCCGGGACAGGGAACTCCTACGAGCAGTACTTC	CASSPGTGNSYEQYF
once	TRBD2	TRBV2	TRBJ2-1	TGTGCCAGCAGCGGGACGGGGGGGAATGAGCAGTTCTTC	CASSGTGGNEQFF
few	.	TRBV19	TRBJ1-2	TGTGCCAGTAATTCCGCGGGATATGGCTACACCTTC	CASNSAGYGYTF
.	TRBD2	TRBV4-3	TRBJ2-2	TGCGCCAGCAGCCAGGAGACTAGCGGGGGCCTCACCGGGGAGCTGTTTTTT	CASSQETSGGLTGELFF
.	TRBD2	TRBV2	TRBJ2-1	TGTGCCAGCAGCGAACAAGGCCGGGGGGTCGCTGAGCAGTTCTTC	CASSEQGRGVAEQFF
.	TRBD2	TRBV9	TRBJ2-1	TGTGCCAGCAGCGTAGAACTAGCGGGGTACAATGAGCAGTTCTTC	CASSVELAGYNEQFF
once	.	TRBV7-9	TRBJ1-6	TGTGCCACGGGACATAATAATTCACCCCTCCACTTT	CATGHNNSPLHF